Presented here are 4 T cell receptor beta chains from one specimen sequenced in a study of shared clonotypes between healthy human individuals. The protocol was immunoSEQ multiplex PCR, while the TCRdb copy is restricted to in-frame clones and leaves out a portion. The sample carries some 2,500,000 clones, about 90% recorded once. What was sequenced was naive CD4+ T cells from PBMCs. Specified subset: CD45RA+ positively selected. The receptors were sampled from a man younger than 35 in good health. Some clones in this sample may be carry-over from other donors' samples.

This rearrangement joins TRBV19 to TRBJ2-1; D unresolved. The CDR3 has 15 residues. V was cut by 7 bases and J by 3 bases, with 16 bases left in between. Germline CDR1 LNHDA, CDR2 SQIVND (reference sequence). This chain's CDR3 is CASKRVLLGYNEQFF. Written as DNA, the CDR3 is TGTGCCAGTAAACGAGTGCTCTTAGGCTACAATGAGCAGTTCTTC.

The chain carries TRBV9 and TRBJ2-3; tentatively, D is TRBD2 (6 bases). V dropped 4 bases and J dropped 2 bases, with 8 bases sitting between them. Germline V gene sequence: CDR1 SGDLS, CDR2 YYNGEE. The CDR3 extends over 13 amino acids. The CDR3 DNA reads TGTGCCAGCAGCCGGGAGCCCACAGATACGCAGTATTTT. Translated: CASSREPTDTQYF.

This chain connects TRBV7-2 to TRBJ2-4; D gene uncertain. Trimming cost V 5 bases and J 3 bases, with 11 bases left between them. There are 14 residues in the CDR3. CDR1 is SGHTA, CDR2 FQGNSA, per germline. The CDR3 bases are TGTGCCAGCAGCACCTGGGCGAGCAAAAACATTCAGTACTTC. As protein: CASSTWASKNIQYF.

This clone was found once. The chain couples TRBV7-2 to TRBJ2-1, with 7 bases aligning to TRBD1. Germline V CDR1 and CDR2: SGHTA, FQGNSA. V lost 4 bases to trimming and J lost 10 bases; unmatched junction nucleotides: 4. CDR3 length: 12 amino acids. The CDR3: CASSYEGAEQFF. For the CDR3, the DNA is TGTGCCAGCAGCTACGAGGGGGCCGAGCAGTTCTTC.